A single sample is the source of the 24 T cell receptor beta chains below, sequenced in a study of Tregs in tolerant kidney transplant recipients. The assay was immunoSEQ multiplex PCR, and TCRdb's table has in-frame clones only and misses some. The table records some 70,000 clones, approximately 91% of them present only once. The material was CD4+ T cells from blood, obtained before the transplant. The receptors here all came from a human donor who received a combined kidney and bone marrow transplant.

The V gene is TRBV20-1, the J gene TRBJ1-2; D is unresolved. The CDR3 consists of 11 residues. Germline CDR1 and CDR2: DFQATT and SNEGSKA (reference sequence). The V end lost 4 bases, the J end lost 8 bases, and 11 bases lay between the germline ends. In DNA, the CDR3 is TGCAGTGCTATGAGTTGGTGGGGCTACACCTTC. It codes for CSAMSWWGYTF.

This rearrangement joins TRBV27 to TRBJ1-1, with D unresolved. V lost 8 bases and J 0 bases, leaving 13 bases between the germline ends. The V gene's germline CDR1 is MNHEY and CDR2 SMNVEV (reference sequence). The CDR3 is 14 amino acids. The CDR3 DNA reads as TGTGCCAGCTCTAAGAGAGAAATGAACACTGAAGCTTTCTTT. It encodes CASSKREMNTEAFF.

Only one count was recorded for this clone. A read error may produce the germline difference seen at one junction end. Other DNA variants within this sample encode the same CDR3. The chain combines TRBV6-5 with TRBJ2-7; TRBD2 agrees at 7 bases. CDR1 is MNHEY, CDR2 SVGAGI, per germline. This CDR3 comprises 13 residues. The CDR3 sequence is CASRDGGGNEQYF. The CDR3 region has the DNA TGCGCCAGCAGAGATGGGGGGGGGAACGAGCAGTACTTC.

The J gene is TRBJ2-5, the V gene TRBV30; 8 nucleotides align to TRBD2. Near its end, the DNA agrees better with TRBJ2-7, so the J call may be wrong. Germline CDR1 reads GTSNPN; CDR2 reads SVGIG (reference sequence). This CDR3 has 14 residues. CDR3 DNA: TGTGCCTGGAGTTTGACGGGAGGGAACTACGAGCAGTACTTC. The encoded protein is CAWSLTGGNYEQYF.

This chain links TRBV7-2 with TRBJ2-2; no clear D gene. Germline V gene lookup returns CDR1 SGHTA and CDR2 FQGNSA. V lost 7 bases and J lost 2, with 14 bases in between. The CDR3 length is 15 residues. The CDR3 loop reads CASTLTRKNTGELFF. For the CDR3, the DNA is TGTGCCAGCACCCTGACCAGGAAAAACACCGGGGAGCTGTTTTTT. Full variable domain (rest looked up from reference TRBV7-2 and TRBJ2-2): GAGVSQSPSNKVTEKGKDVELRCDPISGHTALYWYRQSLGQGLEFLIYFQGNSAPDKSGLPSDRFSAERTGGSVSTLTIQRTQQEDSAVYLCASTLTRKNTGELFFGEGSRLTVL.

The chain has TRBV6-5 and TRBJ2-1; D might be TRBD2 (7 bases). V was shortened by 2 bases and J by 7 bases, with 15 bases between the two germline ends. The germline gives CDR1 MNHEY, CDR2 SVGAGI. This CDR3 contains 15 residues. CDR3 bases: TGTGCCAGCAGTTACCGAGAGGGGGGGTTGAATGAGCAGTTCTTC. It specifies CASSYREGGLNEQFF.

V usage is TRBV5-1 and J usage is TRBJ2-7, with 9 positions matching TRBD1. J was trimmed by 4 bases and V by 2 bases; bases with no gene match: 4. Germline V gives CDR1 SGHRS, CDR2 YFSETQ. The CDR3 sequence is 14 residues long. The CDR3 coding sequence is TGCGCCAGCAGCTTCGGGGACAGGGTGTACGAGCAGTACTTC. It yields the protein CASSFGDRVYEQYF. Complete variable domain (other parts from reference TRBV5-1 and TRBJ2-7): KAGVTQTPRYLIKTRGQQVTLSCSPISGHRSVSWYQQTPGQGLQFLFEYFSETQRNKGNFPGRFSGRQFSNSRSEMNVSTLELGDSALYLCASSFGDRVYEQYFGPGTRLTVT.

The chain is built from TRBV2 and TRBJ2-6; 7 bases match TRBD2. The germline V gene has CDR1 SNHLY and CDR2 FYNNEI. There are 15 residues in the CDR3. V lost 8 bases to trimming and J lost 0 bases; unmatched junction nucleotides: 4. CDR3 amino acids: CASGSGNSGANVLTF. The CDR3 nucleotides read TGTGCCAGCGGGAGCGGGAACTCTGGGGCCAACGTCCTGACTTTC.

CDR3 coding DNA: TGTGCCAGCAGCTTGAGACAGATTAGCAATCAGCCCCAGCATTTT. Translating gives CASSLRQISNQPQHF. The chain joins TRBV5-6 to TRBJ1-5, with a tentative D call TRBD1 (5 bases). Trimming shortened V by 1 base and J by 0 bases, and 8 bases separated the two germline ends. This CDR3 contains 15 residues. CDR1 SGHDT and CDR2 YYEEEE come from the germline V gene.

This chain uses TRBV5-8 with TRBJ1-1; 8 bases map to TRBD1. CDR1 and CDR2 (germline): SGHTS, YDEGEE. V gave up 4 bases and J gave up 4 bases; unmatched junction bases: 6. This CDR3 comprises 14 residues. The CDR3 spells CASSIGQGVTEAFF. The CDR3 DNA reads TGTGCCAGCAGCATTGGACAGGGTGTCACTGAAGCTTTCTTT.

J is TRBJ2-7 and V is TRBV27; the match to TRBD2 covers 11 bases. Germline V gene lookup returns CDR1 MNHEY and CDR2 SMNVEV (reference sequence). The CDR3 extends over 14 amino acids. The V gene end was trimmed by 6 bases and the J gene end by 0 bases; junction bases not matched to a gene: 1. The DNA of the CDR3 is TGTGCCAGCAGGGGACTAGCGGACTCCTACGAGCAGTACTTC. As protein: CASRGLADSYEQYF.

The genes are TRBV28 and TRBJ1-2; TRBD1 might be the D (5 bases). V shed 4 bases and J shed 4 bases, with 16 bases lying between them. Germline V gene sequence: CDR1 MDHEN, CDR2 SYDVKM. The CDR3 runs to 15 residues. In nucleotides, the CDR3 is TGTGCCAGCAGTTCATACACAGGTTTTGGCTATGGCTACACCTTC. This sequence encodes CASSSYTGFGYGYTF.

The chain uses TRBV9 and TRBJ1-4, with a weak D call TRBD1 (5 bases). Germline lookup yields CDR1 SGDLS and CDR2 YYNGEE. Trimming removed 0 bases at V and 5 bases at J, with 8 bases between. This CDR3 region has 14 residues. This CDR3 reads CASSVGQINEKLFF. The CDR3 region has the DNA TGTGCCAGCAGCGTAGGACAGATAAATGAAAAACTGTTTTTT.

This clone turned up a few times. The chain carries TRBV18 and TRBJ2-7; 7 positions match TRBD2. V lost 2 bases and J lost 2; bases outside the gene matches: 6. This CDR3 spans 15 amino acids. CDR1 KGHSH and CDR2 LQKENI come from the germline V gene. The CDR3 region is CASSPTAGAAYEQYF. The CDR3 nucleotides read TGTGCCAGCTCACCAACGGCGGGAGCGGCCTACGAGCAGTACTTC.

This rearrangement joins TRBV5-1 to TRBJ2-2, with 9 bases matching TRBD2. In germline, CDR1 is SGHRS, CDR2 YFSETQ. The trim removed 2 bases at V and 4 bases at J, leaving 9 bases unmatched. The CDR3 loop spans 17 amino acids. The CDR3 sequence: CASSFSFSGSATGELFF. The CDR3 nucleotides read TGCGCCAGCAGCTTTTCCTTTAGCGGGAGTGCCACCGGGGAGCTGTTTTTT. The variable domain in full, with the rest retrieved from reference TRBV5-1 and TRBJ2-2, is KAGVTQTPRYLIKTRGQQVTLSCSPISGHRSVSWYQQTPGQGLQFLFEYFSETQRNKGNFPGRFSGRQFSNSRSEMNVSTLELGDSALYLCASSFSFSGSATGELFFGEGSRLTVL.

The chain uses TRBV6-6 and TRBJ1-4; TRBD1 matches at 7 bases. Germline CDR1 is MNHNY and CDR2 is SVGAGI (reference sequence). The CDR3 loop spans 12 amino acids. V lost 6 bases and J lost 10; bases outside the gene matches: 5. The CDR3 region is CASRTGEGKLFF. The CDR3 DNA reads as TGTGCCAGCAGAACAGGGGAAGGAAAACTGTTTTTT.

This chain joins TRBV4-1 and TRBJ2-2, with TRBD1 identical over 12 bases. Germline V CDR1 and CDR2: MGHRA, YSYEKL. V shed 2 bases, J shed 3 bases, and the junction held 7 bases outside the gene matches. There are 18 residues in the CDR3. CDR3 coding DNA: TGCGCCAGCAGCCAATGGGGACAGGGGGCGCGGGACACCGGGGAGCTGTTTTTT. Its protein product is CASSQWGQGARDTGELFF.

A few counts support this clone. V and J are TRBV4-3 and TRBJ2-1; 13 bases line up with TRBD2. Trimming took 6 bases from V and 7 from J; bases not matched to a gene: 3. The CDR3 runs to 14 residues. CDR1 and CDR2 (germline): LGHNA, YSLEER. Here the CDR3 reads CASSRTSGGNEQFF. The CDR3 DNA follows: TGCGCCAGCAGTCGGACTAGCGGGGGAAATGAGCAGTTCTTC.

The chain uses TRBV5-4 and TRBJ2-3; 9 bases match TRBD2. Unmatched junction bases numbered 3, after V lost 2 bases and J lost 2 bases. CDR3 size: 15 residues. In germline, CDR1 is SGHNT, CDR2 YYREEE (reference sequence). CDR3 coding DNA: TGTGCCAGCAGCTTTCGCGGGAGGGCCACAGATACGCAGTATTTT. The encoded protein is CASSFRGRATDTQYF.

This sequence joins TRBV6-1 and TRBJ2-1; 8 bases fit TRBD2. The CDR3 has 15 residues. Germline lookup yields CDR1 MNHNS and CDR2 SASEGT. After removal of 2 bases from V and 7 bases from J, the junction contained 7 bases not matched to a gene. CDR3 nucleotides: TGTGCCAGCAGTGAAAGGTATAGCGGGATTAATGAGCAGTTCTTC. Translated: CASSERYSGINEQFF.

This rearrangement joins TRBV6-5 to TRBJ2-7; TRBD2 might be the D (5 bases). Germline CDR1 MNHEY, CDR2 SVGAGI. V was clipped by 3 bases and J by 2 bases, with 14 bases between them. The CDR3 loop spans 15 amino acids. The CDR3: CASSYSGIQAYEQYF. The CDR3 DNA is TGTGCCAGCAGTTATTCGGGGATCCAGGCCTACGAGCAGTACTTC.

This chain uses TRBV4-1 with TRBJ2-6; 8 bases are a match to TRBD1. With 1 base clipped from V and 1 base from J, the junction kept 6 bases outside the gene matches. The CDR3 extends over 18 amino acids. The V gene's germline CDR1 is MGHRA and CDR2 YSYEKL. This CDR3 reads CASSQGTGKSSGANVLTF. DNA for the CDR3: TGCGCCAGCAGCCAAGGGACAGGGAAATCGTCTGGGGCCAACGTCCTGACTTTC.

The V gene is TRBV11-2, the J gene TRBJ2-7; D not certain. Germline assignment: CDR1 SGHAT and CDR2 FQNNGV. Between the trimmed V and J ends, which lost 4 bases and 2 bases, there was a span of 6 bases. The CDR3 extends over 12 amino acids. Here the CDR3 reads CASSSNPYEQYF. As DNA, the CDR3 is TGTGCCAGCAGCTCCAATCCCTACGAGCAGTACTTC. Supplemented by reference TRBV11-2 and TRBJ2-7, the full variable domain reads EAGVAQSPRYKIIEKRQSVAFWCNPISGHATLYWYQQILGQGPKLLIQFQNNGVVDDSQLPKDRFSAERLKGVDSTLKIQPAKLEDSAVYLCASSSNPYEQYFGPGTRLTVT.

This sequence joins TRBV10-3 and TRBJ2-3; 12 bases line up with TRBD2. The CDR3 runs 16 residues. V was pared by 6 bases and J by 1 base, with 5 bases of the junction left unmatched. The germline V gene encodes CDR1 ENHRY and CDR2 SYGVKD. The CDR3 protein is CAIRRGLAGGTDTQYF. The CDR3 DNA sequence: TGTGCCATCAGACGGGGACTAGCGGGCGGCACAGATACGCAGTATTTT.